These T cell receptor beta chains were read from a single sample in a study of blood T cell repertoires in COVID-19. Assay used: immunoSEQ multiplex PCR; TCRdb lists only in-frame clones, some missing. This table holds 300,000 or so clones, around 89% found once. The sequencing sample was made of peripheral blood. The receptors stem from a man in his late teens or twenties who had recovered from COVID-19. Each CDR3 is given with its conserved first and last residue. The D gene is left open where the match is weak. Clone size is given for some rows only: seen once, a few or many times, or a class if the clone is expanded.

TGCAGCGCCCTAACCGCAGGTAGGCCAGATACGCAGTATTTT,CSALTAGRPDTQYF,NA,NA,TRBV29-1,TRBJ2-3
TGTGCCAGCAGCTACTCCGGGACAGGGTATGAGACCCAGTACTTC,CASSYSGTGYETQYF,NA,TRBD1,TRBV6-5,TRBJ2-5
TGTGCCAGTACCGAAGCGGGAGGGAGCACAGATACGCAGTATTTT,CASTEAGGSTDTQYF,NA,TRBD2,TRBV19,TRBJ2-3
TGTGCCAGCAGCTTAGGTTCAGGGTGGACTGAAGCTTTCTTT,CASSLGSGWTEAFF,NA,NA,TRBV7-6,TRBJ1-1
TGTGCCAGCAGCTTTTGGGGCCGGGATACGCAGTATTTT,CASSFWGRDTQYF,NA,NA,TRBV7-2,TRBJ2-3
TGTGCCAGCAGTTACCGGACAGGGGTAGGCTCCTATAATTCACCCCTCCACTTT,CASSYRTGVGSYNSPLHF,NA,TRBD1,TRBV6-2/TRBV6-3,TRBJ1-6
TGTGCCAGCAGCACCTCTAGCGGGAGGACCAATGAGCAGTTCTTC,CASSTSSGRTNEQFF,NA,TRBD2,TRBV7-8,TRBJ2-1
TGCGCCAGCAGTATCCTCGGACAGGCCTACACTGAAGCTTTCTTT,CASSILGQAYTEAFF,NA,TRBD1,TRBV23-1,TRBJ1-1
TGTGCCAGCAGCACTAGTTCGGGCGAGCAGTACTTC,CASSTSSGEQYF,NA,NA,TRBV7-9,TRBJ2-7
TGTGCCAGCAGTCTGTCTCTCCACAATGAGCAGTTCTTC,CASSLSLHNEQFF,NA,NA,TRBV27,TRBJ2-1
TGTGCCAGCAGGAAACAGGGGGTCTATGGCTACACCTTC,CASRKQGVYGYTF,NA,TRBD1,TRBV28,TRBJ1-2
TGTGCCAGCAGCCTCCGGGACAACACAGATACGCAGTATTTT,CASSLRDNTDTQYF,NA,NA,TRBV5-6,TRBJ2-3
TGTGCCAGCAGCGTCCTAGAGACCCAGTACTTC,CASSVLETQYF,NA,NA,TRBV5-4,TRBJ2-5
TGTGCCAGCAGCGTAGATGGACTAGCGGGAGGACGAAAAGACAATGAGCAGTTCTTC,CASSVDGLAGGRKDNEQFF,NA,TRBD2,TRBV9,TRBJ2-1
TGTGCCAGCAGTTACACGGGGGGGGACTCCTACAATGAGCAGTTCTTC,CASSYTGGDSYNEQFF,NA,TRBD2,TRBV6-2/TRBV6-3,TRBJ2-1
TGTGCCAGCAGGCGAGGCAGTCAGAGGGGGCGAAGCACAGATACGCAGTATTTT,CASRRGSQRGRSTDTQYF,NA,TRBD1,TRBV6-6,TRBJ2-3
TGTGCCAGCAGCGTAGCTGGGACTAGCGGGGGCGACTTACCAAACAATGAGCAGTTCTTC,CASSVAGTSGGDLPNNEQFF,NA,TRBD2,TRBV9,TRBJ2-1
TGCAGCGTTGATCTACAGAGCAAGAACACTGAAGCTTTCTTT,CSVDLQSKNTEAFF,NA,NA,TRBV29-1,TRBJ1-1
TGTGCCAGCAGGCCAGGGGGAAATCAGCCCCAGCATTTT,CASRPGGNQPQHF,NA,TRBD1,TRBV12-3/TRBV12-4,TRBJ1-5
TGTGCCAGCAGCCGTATAGAACAGGGGCTGACAAATCAGCCCCAGCATTTT,CASSRIEQGLTNQPQHF,few,TRBD1,TRBV3-1/TRBV3-2,TRBJ1-5
TGTGCCAGCAGCGTAGTAACGGGTTTGTCGGGCTACACCTTC,CASSVVTGLSGYTF,NA,NA,TRBV9,TRBJ1-2
TGTGCCAGCAGCTTTAGCAATGAGCAGTTCTTC,CASSFSNEQFF,NA,NA,TRBV11-3,TRBJ2-1
TGTGCCAGCAGTTACGCGATCAATGAGCAGTTCTTC,CASSYAINEQFF,NA,NA,TRBV12-3/TRBV12-4,TRBJ2-1
TGTGCCAGCAGCCCCTCGGGACTAGCGGGACGGTCCTACAATGAGCAGTTCTTC,CASSPSGLAGRSYNEQFF,NA,TRBD2,TRBV7-9,TRBJ2-1
TGTGCCAGCAGCTTGGGTCACGGGAGCAATCAGCCCCAGCATTTT,CASSLGHGSNQPQHF,NA,NA,TRBV5-6,TRBJ1-5
TGTGCCAGCAGCTTAACAGGGGGCACAGATACGCAGTATTTT,CASSLTGGTDTQYF,NA,NA,TRBV7-3,TRBJ2-3
TGTGCCAGCAGCTTAGTCAGTGACAGTGGCTACACCTTC,CASSLVSDSGYTF,NA,NA,TRBV7-9,TRBJ1-2
TGTGCCACCAGCAGAGATCTGGCTTACTACGAGCAGTACTTC,CATSRDLAYYEQYF,NA,NA,TRBV15,TRBJ2-7
TGCGCCAGCAGCTCCGGGGGCGGGAGGGCGAATGAGCAGTTCTTC,CASSSGGGRANEQFF,NA,TRBD2,TRBV5-1,TRBJ2-1
TGTGCCAGCAGCCCAAGCGGGGGCTTGGGCTATGGCTACACCTTC,CASSPSGGLGYGYTF,NA,NA,TRBV7-2,TRBJ1-2
TGTGCCAGCTCACCAACTACATCAGGGGGCGCAGGCACAGATACGCAGTATTTT,CASSPTTSGGAGTDTQYF,NA,TRBD1,TRBV18,TRBJ2-3
TGTGCCAGCAGTTTATTCTACGGGAGCATTGCCGGGGAGCTGTTTTTT,CASSLFYGSIAGELFF,NA,NA,TRBV28,TRBJ2-2
TGTGCCAGCGGACCGGACAGGTCTGGGAACACTGAAGCTTTCTTT,CASGPDRSGNTEAFF,NA,TRBD1,TRBV6-5,TRBJ1-1
TGTGCCAGCAGCTGGGCTCCCTCGCGGGTAGATTCACCCCTCCACTTT,CASSWAPSRVDSPLHF,NA,NA,TRBV5-4,TRBJ1-6
TGCAGTGCTAGTAGACAACAAAGACAGTTAACTGAAGCTTTCTTT,CSASRQQRQLTEAFF,NA,NA,TRBV20-1,TRBJ1-1
TGTGCCTGGAGTGTACGTGGGCAGGGCAATCAGCCCCAGCATTTT,CAWSVRGQGNQPQHF,NA,NA,TRBV30,TRBJ1-5
TGCGCCAGCAGTGGGAGGGACAGGGGTCGGGGCACTGAAGCTTTCTTT,CASSGRDRGRGTEAFF,few,TRBD1,TRBV10-1,TRBJ1-1
TGCAGCGTTTCCCGGGACATCCACGAGCAGTACTTC,CSVSRDIHEQYF,NA,NA,TRBV29-1,TRBJ2-7
TGTGCCAGCAGATCAGGCAATGAGCAGTTCTTC,CASRSGNEQFF,NA,NA,TRBV6-4,TRBJ2-1
TGTGCCAGCAGTCTCCCGGACGGGACTAGCGGGGAGACCCAGTACTTC,CASSLPDGTSGETQYF,NA,TRBD2,TRBV6-2/TRBV6-3,TRBJ2-5
TGTGCCAGCAGTGAATACGGGGGTAAGGCTTTCTTT,CASSEYGGKAFF,few,NA,TRBV25-1,TRBJ1-1
TGTGCCAGCAGTCTCGCCGGGACAGCCTTATGGGAGCAGTACTTC,CASSLAGTALWEQYF,NA,TRBD1,TRBV27,TRBJ2-7
TGTGCCAGCAGTGATGTTAGAGAGCCCAACTATGGCTACACCTTC,CASSDVREPNYGYTF,NA,NA,TRBV6-1,TRBJ1-2
TGTGCCAGCAGCTTTGGACAGTCCTACGAGCAGTACTTC,CASSFGQSYEQYF,NA,NA,TRBV11-2,TRBJ2-7
TGTGCCAGCAGCCTGGGGCTAGCGGAGCTCAATGAGCAGTTCTTC,CASSLGLAELNEQFF,NA,TRBD2,TRBV3-1/TRBV3-2,TRBJ2-1
TGTGCCAGCAGCGTAGATGGGGGGTGGGAGCAGTACTTC,CASSVDGGWEQYF,once,NA,TRBV9,TRBJ2-7
TGTGCCAGCAGTTTGACAGTCTCCTACGAGCAGTACTTC,CASSLTVSYEQYF,NA,NA,TRBV12-3/TRBV12-4,TRBJ2-7
TGTGCCACTAGAGAGCTACAGGGTAGCAATCAGCCCCAGCATTTT,CATRELQGSNQPQHF,NA,NA,TRBV19,TRBJ1-5
TGTGCCAGCAGCTTAGCCGCCGGGGCGGGGGGAATTGGTTCCGGGGAGCTGTTTTTT,CASSLAAGAGGIGSGELFF,NA,TRBD2,TRBV7-6,TRBJ2-2
TGTGCCAGCAGTCCCGGGACAGGGGACACTCTCCCTTTT,CASSPGTGDTLPF,few,TRBD1,TRBV6-2/TRBV6-3,TRBJ1-1
TGTGCCAGTTCGGTCCTATCTCAAGAGACCCAGTACTTC,CASSVLSQETQYF,NA,NA,TRBV2,TRBJ2-5
TGCAGCGGGGTCGGAGACGGGGAGCTGTTTTTT,CSGVGDGELFF,NA,NA,TRBV29-1,TRBJ2-2
TGTGCCTTGGCAGCGGGAGGTGGTGAGCAGTTCTTC,CALAAGGGEQFF,NA,TRBD2,TRBV30,TRBJ2-1
TGTGCCAGCTCACCGACTAGCGGGAGGGCGAATGAGCAGTTCTTC,CASSPTSGRANEQFF,NA,TRBD2,TRBV18,TRBJ2-1
TGCAGCGTTGGCGGGGGACACGGGGAGCTGTTTTTT,CSVGGGHGELFF,NA,NA,TRBV29-1,TRBJ2-2
TGTGCCAGCAGCTTAGATCACGTAGCGGGAGGCTCCTACAATGAGCAGTTCTTC,CASSLDHVAGGSYNEQFF,once,TRBD2,TRBV11-3,TRBJ2-1